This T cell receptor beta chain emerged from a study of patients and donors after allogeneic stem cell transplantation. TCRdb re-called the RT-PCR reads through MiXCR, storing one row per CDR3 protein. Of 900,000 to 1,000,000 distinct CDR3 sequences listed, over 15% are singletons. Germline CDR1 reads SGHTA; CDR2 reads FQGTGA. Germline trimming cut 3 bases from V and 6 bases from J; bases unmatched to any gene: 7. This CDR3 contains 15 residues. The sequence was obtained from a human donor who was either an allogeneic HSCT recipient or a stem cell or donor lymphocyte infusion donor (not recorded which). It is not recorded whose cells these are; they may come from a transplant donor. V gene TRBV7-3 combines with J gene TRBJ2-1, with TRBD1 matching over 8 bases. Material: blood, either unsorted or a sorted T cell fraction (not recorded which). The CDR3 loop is CASSFTGTGSNEQFF. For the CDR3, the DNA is TGTGCCAGCAGCTTTACCGGGACAGGTTCCAATGAGCAGTTCTTC. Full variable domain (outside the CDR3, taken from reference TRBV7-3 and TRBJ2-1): GAGVSQTPSNKVTEKGKYVELRCDPISGHTALYWYRQSLGQGPEFLIYFQGTGAADDSGLPNDRFFAVRPEGSVSTLKIQRTERGDSAVYLCASSFTGTGSNEQFFGPGTRLTVL.